The rows below give T cell receptor beta chains drawn from one sample of a study of blood T cell repertoires in COVID-19. Clones were read by immunoSEQ multiplex PCR, and TCRdb kept only the in-frame ones, dropping some. There are about 260,000 clones in the sample; about 88% occur only once, and roughly 5% lies in the top ten. Sequenced input: peripheral blood. The receptors shown here come from an older woman with COVID-19, enrolled during active disease. Each CDR3 is given with its conserved first and last residue. Fields, in order: CDR3 protein, CDR3 DNA, CDR3 length, V gene, D gene, J gene, clone size. A D gene is named only where the DNA matches it firmly. Clone size is not always given. Where it is, it says once, few, many or a class for expanded clones.

CASSNGQGWNQPQHF	TGTGCCAGCAGTAATGGACAGGGTTGGAATCAGCCCCAGCATTTT	15	TRBV6-2/TRBV6-3	TRBD1	TRBJ1-5	-
CASSGDRGVVYGYTF	TGTGCCAGCAGTGGGGACAGGGGGGTAGTCTATGGCTACACCTTC	15	TRBV2	TRBD1	TRBJ1-2	-
CASSAPGQGAKGYTF	TGTGCCAGCAGCGCGCCAGGACAGGGGGCGAAGGGCTACACCTTC	15	TRBV5-4	TRBD1	TRBJ1-2	-
CASSSSGSSYNEQFF	TGTGCCAGCAGCTCTAGCGGGAGCTCCTACAATGAGCAGTTCTTC	15	TRBV28	TRBD2	TRBJ2-1	-
CSASRTSGRTDTQYF	TGCAGTGCTAGTCGGACTAGCGGGAGGACAGATACGCAGTATTTT	15	TRBV20-1	TRBD2	TRBJ2-3	once
CASSARGSTDTQYF	TGTGCCAGCAGCGCCCGGGGTAGCACAGATACGCAGTATTTT	14	TRBV5-4	-	TRBJ2-3	-
CASSPTGTSGTDTQYF	TGTGCCAGCAGTCCAACCGGGACTAGCGGCACAGATACGCAGTATTTT	16	TRBV27	TRBD2	TRBJ2-3	-
CAWSVSLWNTEAFF	TGTGCCTGGAGTGTGTCTCTTTGGAACACTGAAGCTTTCTTT	14	TRBV30	-	TRBJ1-1	once
CATRRDTEAFF	TGTGCCACACGCAGGGACACTGAAGCTTTCTTT	11	TRBV2	-	TRBJ1-1	-
CASREREGSYEQYF	TGTGCCAGCAGGGAGCGGGAGGGCTCCTACGAGCAGTACTTC	14	TRBV6-6	TRBD2	TRBJ2-7	-
CASSLMGPGELFF	TGTGCCAGCAGCTTAATGGGGCCCGGGGAGCTGTTTTTT	13	TRBV7-3	-	TRBJ2-2	few
CASSEGRLSNQPQHF	TGTGCCAGCAGCGAGGGAAGGCTTAGCAATCAGCCCCAGCATTTT	15	TRBV6-5	-	TRBJ1-5	few
CASSVGVGTEAFF	TGTGCCAGCAGCGTCGGGGTCGGCACTGAAGCTTTCTTT	13	TRBV9	-	TRBJ1-1	-
CASSPRTGGWGDNEQFF	TGTGCCAGCAGTCCTCGAACTGGGGGGTGGGGAGACAATGAGCAGTTCTTC	17	TRBV27	-	TRBJ2-1	once
CASSFSRGVSYNEQFF	TGTGCCAGCAGCTTTTCCCGGGGGGTTTCCTACAATGAGCAGTTCTTC	16	TRBV11-2	TRBD2	TRBJ2-1	-
CAVKAAGRAFF	TGTGCAGTTAAAGCGGCAGGGAGGGCTTTCTTT	11	TRBV30	-	TRBJ1-1	-
CASSLSGSSYEQYF	TGTGCCAGCAGCTTATCGGGGTCCTCCTACGAGCAGTACTTC	14	TRBV7-8	-	TRBJ2-7	-
CASSPLPAAGNTIYF	TGTGCCAGCAGCCCCCTGCCCGCGGCTGGAAACACCATATATTTT	15	TRBV3-1/TRBV3-2	-	TRBJ1-3	once
CASRRLAGNTGELFF	TGTGCCAGCAGAAGACTAGCGGGGAACACCGGGGAGCTGTTTTTT	15	TRBV7-2	TRBD2	TRBJ2-2	once
CAWSLGSNQPQHF	TGTGCCTGGAGCCTCGGGAGCAATCAGCCCCAGCATTTT	13	TRBV30	-	TRBJ1-5	-
CASSIFSGYEQYF	TGTGCCAGCAGTATCTTTAGCGGGTACGAGCAGTACTTC	13	TRBV6-2/TRBV6-3	TRBD2	TRBJ2-7	few
CSARGAYEQYF	TGCAGTGCTAGAGGAGCTTACGAGCAGTACTTC	11	TRBV20-1	-	TRBJ2-7	-
CASGRGQGQNLYGYTF	TGTGCCAGCGGAAGGGGACAGGGGCAAAACCTCTATGGCTACACCTTC	16	TRBV19	TRBD1	TRBJ1-2	-
CAWSVGGLGNQPQHF	TGTGCCTGGAGTGTGGGGGGGCTGGGCAATCAGCCCCAGCATTTT	15	TRBV30	-	TRBJ1-5	-
CASSDAGGNQPQHF	TGTGCCAGCAGTGATGCGGGGGGCAATCAGCCCCAGCATTTT	14	TRBV25-1	-	TRBJ1-5	-
CASSLRAGGVTGELFF	TGTGCCAGCAGCTTAAGAGCGGGAGGCGTCACCGGGGAGCTGTTTTTT	16	TRBV11-2	TRBD2	TRBJ2-2	-
CASGKGINYGYTF	TGTGCCAGCGGCAAGGGGATAAACTATGGCTACACCTTC	13	TRBV14	-	TRBJ1-2	once
CASSQDLSGRAPYF	TGTGCCAGCAGCCAAGATCTCAGCGGGAGGGCCCCATACTTC	14	TRBV4-2	TRBD2	TRBJ2-5	once